Following are 18 T cell receptor beta chains from one sample sequenced in a study of cytomegalovirus exposure and HLA in healthy donors. This PCR relied on a set of 60 Vbeta primers and 13 Jbeta primers. Some clones are missing from TCRdb's copy, which holds only in-frame ones; the method was immunoSEQ multiplex PCR. The table records about 140,000 clones, more than 75% of them present only once. Specimen: PBMCs. Source of these receptors: a male donor in good health and CMV-seronegative.

The gene calls are TRBV9 and TRBJ1-2; a possible D gene is TRBD1 (5 bases). The CDR3 is 15 residues long. The germline gives CDR1 SGDLS, CDR2 YYNGEE. The V end lost 1 base, the J end lost 2 bases, and 12 bases lay between the germline ends. CDR3 residues: CASSVSRTSNYGYTF. In nucleotides, the CDR3 is TGTGCCAGCAGCGTATCCAGGACATCCAACTATGGCTACACCTTC.

In its sample, this clone was seen a few times. The V gene is TRBV27, the J gene TRBJ2-3, with D possibly being TRBD2 (6 bases). Per germline, CDR1 MNHEY and CDR2 SMNVEV (reference sequence). The CDR3 contains 13 residues. V lost 10 bases and J lost 5, with 16 bases in between. CDR3 sequence (DNA): TGTGCCACTTCTAGCGAGCTAGGAGATACGCAGTATTTT. Amino acid sequence: CATSSELGDTQYF.

The V call is TRBV5-1, the J call TRBJ2-1; TRBD2 agrees at 14 bases. Germline V CDR1 and CDR2: SGHRS, YFSETQ. The CDR3 contains 15 residues. V was pared by 4 bases and J by 8 bases, with 5 bases of the junction left unmatched. The CDR3 DNA reads as TGCGCCAGCAGCCGACTAGCGGGGGGGCCTGATGAGCAGTTCTTC. It translates to CASSRLAGGPDEQFF.

The CDR3 coding sequence is TGTGCCAGCAGTTACTCTCTAGCGGGGGATCCCTACGAGCAGTACTTC. Its protein product is CASSYSLAGDPYEQYF. The rearrangement joins TRBV6-5 to TRBJ2-7, with 10 bases identical to TRBD2. The germline V gene encodes CDR1 MNHEY and CDR2 SVGAGI. Unmatched junction bases numbered 4, after V lost 0 bases and J lost 2 bases. CDR3 length equals 16 residues.

This sequence joins TRBV5-1 and TRBJ1-2; D might be TRBD1 (6 bases). Germline CDR1 SGHRS, CDR2 YFSETQ. Deletions cut 4 bases from V and 8 bases from J, with 15 bases between. The CDR3 consists of 13 residues. CDR3 DNA: TGCGCCAGCAGCCCCGACAGGATGGGGGGCTACACCTTC. As protein: CASSPDRMGGYTF.

The chain employs TRBV13 and TRBJ2-5; weak D call: TRBD2 (7 bases). Germline-derived CDR1 and CDR2 are PRHDT and FYEKMQ (reference sequence). Trimming left V 4 bases short and J 2 bases short, with 17 bases between. CDR3 size: 16 residues. The CDR3 nucleotides read TGTGCCAGCAGCTGGGGGGGGGCCCGAGGTCAAGAGACCCAGTACTTC. It translates to CASSWGGARGQETQYF.

The V call is TRBV7-2, the J call TRBJ1-1; D may be TRBD1 (5 bases). V was shortened by 3 bases and J by 9 bases, with 14 bases between the two germline ends. The V gene's germline CDR1 is SGHTA and CDR2 FQGNSA. The CDR3 is 13 residues long. The CDR3 loop reads CASSFMGGGKAFF. As DNA, the CDR3 is TGTGCCAGCAGCTTTATGGGGGGAGGCAAAGCTTTCTTT.

The gene calls are TRBV28 and TRBJ2-1; D remains unclear. The CDR3 length is 12 residues. Per germline, CDR1 MDHEN and CDR2 SYDVKM. Trimming cost V 4 bases and J 9 bases, with 10 bases left between them. The CDR3 reads CASSSFSIEQFF. Here the CDR3 DNA reads TGTGCCAGCAGTTCCTTTAGTATTGAGCAGTTCTTC. Full variable domain (rest looked up from reference TRBV28 and TRBJ2-1): DVKVTQSSRYLVKRTGEKVFLECVQDMDHENMFWYRQDPGLGLRLIYFSYDVKMKEKGDIPEGYSVSREKKERFSLILESASTNQTSMYLCASSSFSIEQFFGPGTRLTVL.

The V gene is TRBV4-2, the J gene TRBJ1-3; D uncertain. V lost 0 bases, J lost 0 bases, and 6 bases lay in between. Germline values: CDR1 LGHNA, CDR2 YNFKEQ. The CDR3 extends over 15 amino acids. The CDR3 loop reads CASSQEVSSGNTIYF. In DNA, the CDR3 is TGTGCCAGCAGCCAAGAGGTCAGCTCTGGAAACACCATATATTTT.

The chain employs TRBV4-3 and TRBJ2-1; no clear D gene. Trimming shortened V by 0 bases and J by 0 bases, and 3 bases separated the two germline ends. Germline CDR1 and CDR2: LGHNA and YSLEER. The CDR3 runs 14 residues. CDR3 residues: CASSQDHSYNEQFF. As DNA, the CDR3 is TGCGCCAGCAGCCAAGATCACTCCTACAATGAGCAGTTCTTC.

This clone was counted between two and nine times. This rearrangement joins TRBV29-1 to TRBJ1-6; TRBD1 might be the D (5 bases). Between the trimmed V and J ends, which lost 4 bases and 10 bases, there was a span of 14 bases. The CDR3 is 13 residues long. CDR1 and CDR2 from the germline V gene are SQVTM and ANQGSEA. CDR3 coding DNA: TGCAGCGTTGGATTAGGGGTAGGATCACCCCTCCACTTT. Protein product: CSVGLGVGSPLHF.

This chain's CDR3 is CASNNGGVVGETQYF. As DNA, the CDR3 is TGTGCCAGCAACAACGGGGGGGTCGTTGGGGAGACCCAGTACTTC. The chain combines TRBV9 with TRBJ2-5; 8 positions agree with TRBD2. V lost 6 bases and J lost 5; bases outside the gene matches: 12. The CDR3 covers 15 residues. In germline, CDR1 is SGDLS, CDR2 YYNGEE.

This clone was seen a few times. The gene calls are TRBV4-1 and TRBJ2-7; the match to TRBD1 covers 9 bases. The CDR3 has 16 residues. J was trimmed by 6 bases and V by 1 base; bases with no gene match: 10. Germline CDR1 MGHRA, CDR2 YSYEKL. Here the CDR3 DNA reads TGCGCCAGCAGCCAAGCTCGGACAGGGGTCTCCCTCGAGCAGTACTTC. Translating it yields CASSQARTGVSLEQYF.

About this clone itself: A junction end diverges from the germline sequence, so it may reflect a read error. The chain joins TRBV7-7 to TRBJ2-7; possibly TRBD1 for D (5 bases). This CDR3 contains 13 residues. CDR1 is SSHAT, CDR2 FNYEAQ, per germline (reference sequence). CDR3 amino acids: CASSVSQGHEQYF. The CDR3, as DNA: TGTGCTAGCAGCGTTTCCCAGGGCCACGAGCAGTACTTC.

In regard to this clone: Other DNA sequences in this specimen translate into the identical CDR3. The chain couples TRBV9 to TRBJ2-7, with 8 bases aligning to TRBD1. Germline V gene data show CDR1 as SGDLS and CDR2 as YYNGEE. The V segment lost 4 bases and the J segment 7 bases; nucleotides outside the gene matches: 7. This CDR3 spans 13 amino acids. The CDR3 region has the DNA TGTGCCAGCAGCCCAGACAGGGGCGGTGAGCAGTACTTC. It is translated as CASSPDRGGEQYF.

The chain recombines TRBV2 with TRBJ2-5; 8 positions agree with TRBD2. The CDR3 loop spans 15 amino acids. Germline V CDR1 and CDR2: SNHLY, FYNNEI. Trimming removed 7 bases from V and 0 bases from J; junction bases left unmatched: 7. The chain's CDR3 is CASNPAGAYQETQYF. The DNA of the CDR3 is TGTGCCAGCAACCCAGCGGGGGCCTACCAAGAGACCCAGTACTTC.

This clone was seen a few times. The chain recombines TRBV9 with TRBJ2-7; tentatively, D is TRBD2 (6 bases). The germline V gene has CDR1 SGDLS and CDR2 YYNGEE. V was pared by 0 bases and J by 2 bases, with 15 bases between. The CDR3 is made up of 16 amino acids. The CDR3 DNA sequence: TGTGCCAGCAGCGTAGGCGGCGGGGCGAAAACCTACGAGCAGTACTTC. Protein sequence: CASSVGGGAKTYEQYF.

This chain uses TRBV6-1 with TRBJ2-7; D is possibly TRBD1 (6 bases). V was pared by 5 bases and J by 3 bases, with 14 bases between. CDR3 length: 14 residues. The germline V gene has CDR1 MNHNS and CDR2 SASEGT. The CDR3 protein is CASSQDQGYYEQYF. CDR3 nucleotide sequence: TGTGCCAGCAGTCAGGATCAGGGGTACTACGAGCAGTACTTC.